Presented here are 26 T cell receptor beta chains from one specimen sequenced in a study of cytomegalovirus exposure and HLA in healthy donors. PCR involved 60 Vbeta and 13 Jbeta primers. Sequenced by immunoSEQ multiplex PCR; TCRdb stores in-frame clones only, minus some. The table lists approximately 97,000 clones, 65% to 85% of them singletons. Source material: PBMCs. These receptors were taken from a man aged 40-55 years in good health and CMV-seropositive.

The CDR3 spells CASSPGQAYNSPLHF. As DNA, the CDR3 is TGTGCCAGTAGCCCGGGACAGGCCTATAATTCACCCCTCCACTTT. The V call is TRBV19, the J call TRBJ1-6; TRBD1 agrees at 8 bases. CDR3 size: 15 residues. V lost 6 bases and J lost 2; bases outside the gene matches: 3. CDR1 is LNHDA and CDR2 is SQIVND in the germline V gene (reference sequence).

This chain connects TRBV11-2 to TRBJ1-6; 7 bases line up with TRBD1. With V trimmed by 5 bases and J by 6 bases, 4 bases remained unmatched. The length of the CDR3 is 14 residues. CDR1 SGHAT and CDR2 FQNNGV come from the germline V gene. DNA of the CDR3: TGTGCCAGCAGCGGGGGACAGACTAATTCACCCCTCCACTTT. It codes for CASSGGQTNSPLHF.

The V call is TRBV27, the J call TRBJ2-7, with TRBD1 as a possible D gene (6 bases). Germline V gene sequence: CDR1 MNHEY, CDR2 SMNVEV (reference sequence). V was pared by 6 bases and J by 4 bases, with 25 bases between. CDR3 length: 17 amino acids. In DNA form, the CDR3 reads TGTGCCAGCAGGGGCTTTACGGGACATGGGCCCTTATACGAGCAGTACTTC. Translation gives CASRGFTGHGPLYEQYF.

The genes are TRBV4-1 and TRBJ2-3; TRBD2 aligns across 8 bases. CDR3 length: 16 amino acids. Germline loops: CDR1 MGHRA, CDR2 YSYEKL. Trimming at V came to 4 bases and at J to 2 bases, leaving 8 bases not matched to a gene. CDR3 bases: TGCGCCAGCAGCCCGGCCGGGAGGGGCCTCACAGATACGCAGTATTTT. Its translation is CASSPAGRGLTDTQYF.

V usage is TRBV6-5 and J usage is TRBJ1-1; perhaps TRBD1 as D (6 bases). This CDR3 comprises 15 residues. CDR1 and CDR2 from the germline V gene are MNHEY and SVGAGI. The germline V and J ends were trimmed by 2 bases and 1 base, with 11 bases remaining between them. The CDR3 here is CASSYTQQGNTEAFF. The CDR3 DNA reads TGTGCCAGCAGTTACACGCAACAGGGGAACACTGAAGCTTTCTTT.

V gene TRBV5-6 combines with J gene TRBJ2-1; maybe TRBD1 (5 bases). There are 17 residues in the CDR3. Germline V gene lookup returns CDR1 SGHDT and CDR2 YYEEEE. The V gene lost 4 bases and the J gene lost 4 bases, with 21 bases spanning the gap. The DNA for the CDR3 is TGTGCCAGCAGCCGACTTGGGCGACAGAGCGTTTACAATGAGCAGTTCTTC. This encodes CASSRLGRQSVYNEQFF.

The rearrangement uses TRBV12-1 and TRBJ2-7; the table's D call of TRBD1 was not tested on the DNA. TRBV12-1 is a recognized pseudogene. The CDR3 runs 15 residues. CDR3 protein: CASSLLKTGEVEQYF. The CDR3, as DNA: TGTGCCAGCAGTCTCCTCAAGACAGGGGAGGTCGAGCAGTACTTC.

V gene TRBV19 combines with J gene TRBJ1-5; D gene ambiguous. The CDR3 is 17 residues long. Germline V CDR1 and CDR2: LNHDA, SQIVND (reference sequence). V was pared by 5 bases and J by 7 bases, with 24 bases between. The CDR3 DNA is TGTGCCAGTAGTCGTCCGGGGTTCCCTGTTAGTGGCCAGCCCCAGCATTTT. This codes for CASSRPGFPVSGQPQHF. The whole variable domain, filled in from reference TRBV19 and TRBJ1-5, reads DGGITQSPKYLFRKEGQNVTLSCEQNLNHDAMYWYRQDPGQGLRLIYYSQIVNDFQKGDIAEGYSVSREKKESFPLTVTSAQKNPTAFYLCASSRPGFPVSGQPQHFGDGTRLSIL.

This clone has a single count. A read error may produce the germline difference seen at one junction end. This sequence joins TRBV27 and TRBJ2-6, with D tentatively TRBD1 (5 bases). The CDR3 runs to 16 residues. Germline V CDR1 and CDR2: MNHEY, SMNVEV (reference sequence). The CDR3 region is CASSLQDSAGANGLTF. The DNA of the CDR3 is TGTGCCAGCAGTTTACAGGATTCTGCTGGGGCCAACGGCCTGACTTTC.

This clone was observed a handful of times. The CDR3 DNA is TGTGCCAGCAGGATAGAAGCCTACGAGCAGTACTTC. This gives the protein CASRIEAYEQYF. The chain has TRBV28 and TRBJ2-7; the D is unclear. Trimming took 6 bases from V and 2 from J, leaving 8 bases between them. Germline assignment: CDR1 MDHEN and CDR2 SYDVKM. The CDR3 runs 12 residues. The variable domain in full, with the rest retrieved from reference TRBV28 and TRBJ2-7, is DVKVTQSSRYLVKRTGEKVFLECVQDMDHENMFWYRQDPGLGLRLIYFSYDVKMKEKGDIPEGYSVSREKKERFSLILESASTNQTSMYLCASRIEAYEQYFGPGTRLTVT.

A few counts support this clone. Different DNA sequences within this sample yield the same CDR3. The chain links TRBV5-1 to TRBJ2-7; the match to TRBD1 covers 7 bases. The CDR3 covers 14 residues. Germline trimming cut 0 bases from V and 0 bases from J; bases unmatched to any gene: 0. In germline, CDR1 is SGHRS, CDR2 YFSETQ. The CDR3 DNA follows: TGCGCCAGCAGCTTGGGACAGGGCTCCTACGAGCAGTACTTC. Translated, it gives CASSLGQGSYEQYF.

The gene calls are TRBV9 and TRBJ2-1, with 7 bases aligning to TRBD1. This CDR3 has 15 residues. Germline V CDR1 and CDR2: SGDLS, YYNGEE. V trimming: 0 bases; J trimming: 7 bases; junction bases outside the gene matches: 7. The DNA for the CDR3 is TGTGCCAGCAGCGTAGGTACAGGGGATGGAAATGAGCAGTTCTTC. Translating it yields CASSVGTGDGNEQFF.

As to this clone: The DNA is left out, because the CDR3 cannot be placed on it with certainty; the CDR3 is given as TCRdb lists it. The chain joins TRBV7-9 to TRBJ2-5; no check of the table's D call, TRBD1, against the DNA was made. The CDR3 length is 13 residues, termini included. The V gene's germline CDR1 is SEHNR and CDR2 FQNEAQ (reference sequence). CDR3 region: CASSWGGGTDEYF.

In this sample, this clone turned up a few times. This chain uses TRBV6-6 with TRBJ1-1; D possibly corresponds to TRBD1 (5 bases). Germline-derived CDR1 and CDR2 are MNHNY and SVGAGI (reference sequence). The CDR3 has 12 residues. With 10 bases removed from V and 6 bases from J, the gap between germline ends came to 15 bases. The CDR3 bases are TGTGCCACCCAAATGGGGGGACCTGAAGCTTTCTTT. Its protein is CATQMGGPEAFF.

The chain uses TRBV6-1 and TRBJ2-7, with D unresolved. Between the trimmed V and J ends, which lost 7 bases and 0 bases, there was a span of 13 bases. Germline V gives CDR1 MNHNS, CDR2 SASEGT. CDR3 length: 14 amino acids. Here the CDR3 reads CASIGAVSSYEQYF. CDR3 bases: TGTGCCAGCATCGGCGCGGTAAGCTCCTACGAGCAGTACTTC.

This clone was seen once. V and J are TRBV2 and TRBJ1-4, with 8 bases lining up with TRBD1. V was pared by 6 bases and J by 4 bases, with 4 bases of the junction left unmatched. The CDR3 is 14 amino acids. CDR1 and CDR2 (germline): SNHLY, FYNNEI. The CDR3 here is CASRGQAGNEKLFF. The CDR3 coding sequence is TGTGCCAGCAGGGGACAGGCGGGTAATGAAAAACTGTTTTTT.

CDR3 DNA sequence: TGTGCCAGCTCACCACTAGGACAAACTAACTATGGCTACACCTTC. Protein sequence: CASSPLGQTNYGYTF. V is TRBV18 and J is TRBJ1-2, with a weak D call TRBD1 (5 bases). The germline V gene has CDR1 KGHSH and CDR2 LQKENI. CDR3 length equals 15 residues. V was shortened by 1 base and J by 0 bases, with 9 bases between the two germline ends.

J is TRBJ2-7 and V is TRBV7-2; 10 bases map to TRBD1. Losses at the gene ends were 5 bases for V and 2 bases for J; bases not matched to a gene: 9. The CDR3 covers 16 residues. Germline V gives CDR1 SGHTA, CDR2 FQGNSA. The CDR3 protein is CASSPNSGQGAYEQYF. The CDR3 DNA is TGTGCCAGCAGCCCCAACTCAGGACAGGGGGCCTACGAGCAGTACTTC.

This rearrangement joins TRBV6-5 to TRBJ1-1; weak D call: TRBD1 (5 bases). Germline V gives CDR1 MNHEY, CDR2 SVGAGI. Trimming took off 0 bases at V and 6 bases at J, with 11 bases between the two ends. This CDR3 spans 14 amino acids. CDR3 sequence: CASSYSTQGPEAFF. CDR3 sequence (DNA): TGTGCCAGCAGTTACTCGACGCAGGGCCCTGAAGCTTTCTTT.

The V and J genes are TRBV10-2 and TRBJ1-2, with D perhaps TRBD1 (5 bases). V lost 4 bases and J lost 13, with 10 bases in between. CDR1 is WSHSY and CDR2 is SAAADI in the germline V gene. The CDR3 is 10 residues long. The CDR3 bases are TGCGCCAGCAGTGGTGACAGATTCACCTTC. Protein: CASSGDRFTF.

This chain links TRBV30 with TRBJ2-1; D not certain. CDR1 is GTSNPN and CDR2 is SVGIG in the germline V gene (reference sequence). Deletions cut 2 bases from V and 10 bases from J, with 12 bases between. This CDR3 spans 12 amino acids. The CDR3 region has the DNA TGTGCCTGGAGTTCTGGCAGTCGAGAGCAGTTCTTC. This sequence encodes CAWSSGSREQFF.

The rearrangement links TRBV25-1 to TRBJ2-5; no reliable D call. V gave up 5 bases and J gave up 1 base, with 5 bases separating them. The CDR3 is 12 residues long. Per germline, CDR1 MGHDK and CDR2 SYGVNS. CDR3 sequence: CASSPSQETQYF. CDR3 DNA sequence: TGTGCCAGCAGTCCCAGCCAAGAGACCCAGTACTTC.

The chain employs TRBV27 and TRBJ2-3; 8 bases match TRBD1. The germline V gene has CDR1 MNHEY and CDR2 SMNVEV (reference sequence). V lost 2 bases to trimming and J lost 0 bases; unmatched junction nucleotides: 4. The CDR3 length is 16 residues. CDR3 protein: CASSLAGGGSTDTQYF. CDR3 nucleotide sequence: TGTGCCAGCAGTTTAGCAGGGGGCGGAAGCACAGATACGCAGTATTTT.

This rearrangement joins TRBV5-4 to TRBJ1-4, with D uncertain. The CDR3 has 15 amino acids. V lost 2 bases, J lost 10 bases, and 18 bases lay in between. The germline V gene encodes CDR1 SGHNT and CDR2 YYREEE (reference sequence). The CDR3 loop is CASSFTGGRLGKLFF. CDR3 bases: TGTGCCAGCAGCTTCACCGGAGGGCGGTTGGGAAAACTGTTTTTT. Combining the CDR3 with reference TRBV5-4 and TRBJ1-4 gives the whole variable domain ETGVTQSPTHLIKTRGQQVTLRCSSQSGHNTVSWYQQALGQGPQFIFQYYREEENGRGNFPPRFSGLQFPNYSSELNVNALELDDSALYLCASSFTGGRLGKLFFGSGTQLSVL.

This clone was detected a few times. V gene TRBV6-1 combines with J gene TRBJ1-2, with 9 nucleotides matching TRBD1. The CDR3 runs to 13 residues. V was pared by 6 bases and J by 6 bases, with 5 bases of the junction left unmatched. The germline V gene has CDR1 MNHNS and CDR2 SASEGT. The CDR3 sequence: CASRTGGVDGYTF. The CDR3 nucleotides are TGTGCCAGCAGAACAGGGGGCGTAGATGGCTACACCTTC.

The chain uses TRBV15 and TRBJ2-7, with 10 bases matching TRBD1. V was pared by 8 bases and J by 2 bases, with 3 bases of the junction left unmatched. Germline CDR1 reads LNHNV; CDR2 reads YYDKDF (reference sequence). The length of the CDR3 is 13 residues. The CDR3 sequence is CATGGQGAYEQYF. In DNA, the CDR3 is TGTGCCACCGGCGGACAGGGGGCCTACGAGCAGTACTTC.